One and the same sample provided the 27 T cell receptor beta chains below, sequenced in a study of cytomegalovirus exposure and HLA in healthy donors. Profiled with immunoSEQ multiplex PCR; TCRdb holds only in-frame clones, not every one. Here the sample spans roughly 260,000 clones, around 90% being singletons. Material for sequencing was PBMCs. The receptors were sampled from a woman between 18 and 29 years old in good health and CMV-seronegative.

The genes are TRBV6-5 and TRBJ1-6, with 8 bases identical to TRBD1. CDR1 MNHEY and CDR2 SVGAGI come from the germline V gene. The CDR3 has 15 amino acids. Germline trimming cut 6 bases from V and 5 bases from J; bases unmatched to any gene: 6. The CDR3 reads CASRDRVSHNSPLHF. CDR3 nucleotide sequence: TGTGCCAGCAGGGACAGGGTTTCCCATAATTCACCCCTCCACTTT.

The CDR3 loop reads CASSSSGFGYTF. The CDR3 nucleotides read TGTGCCAGCAGCTCCTCCGGGTTCGGCTACACCTTC. The gene calls are TRBV7-8 and TRBJ1-2; D gene ambiguous. The CDR3 is 12 amino acids. CDR1 and CDR2 from the germline V gene are SGHVS and FQNEAQ. V lost 4 bases, J lost 8 bases, and 11 bases lay in between.

The V call is TRBV6-4, the J call TRBJ2-1; TRBD1 matches 9 bases. V lost 5 bases to trimming and J lost 4 bases; unmatched junction nucleotides: 6. The CDR3 contains 15 residues. Per germline, CDR1 MRHNA and CDR2 SNTAGT. The CDR3 region has the DNA TGTGCCAGCAGTCCCGGGACAGGGATTTACAATGAGCAGTTCTTC. Translated, it gives CASSPGTGIYNEQFF.

This clone is a singleton in its sample. This chain's CDR3 is CASSALGGGGDTQYF. CDR3 nucleotides: TGTGCCAGCAGTGCCCTTGGGGGGGGAGGAGATACGCAGTATTTT. V usage is TRBV6-1 and J usage is TRBJ2-3; 7 bases are shared with TRBD2. CDR1 is MNHNS, CDR2 SASEGT, per germline. Trimming cost V 4 bases and J 5 bases; bases outside gene matches: 9. The CDR3 contains 15 residues.

The chain couples TRBV11-2 to TRBJ2-1; D not resolved. The V gene's germline CDR1 is SGHAT and CDR2 FQNNGV. V was cut by 3 bases and J by 6 bases, with 12 bases left in between. The CDR3 consists of 14 residues. The CDR3 DNA is TGTGCCAGCAGCTTGCCCTTGACTGTCAATGAGCAGTTCTTC. Amino acids: CASSLPLTVNEQFF.

This clone came up once. The chain recombines TRBV5-1 with TRBJ2-1; 12 bases are a match to TRBD2. Germline trimming cut 0 bases from V and 8 bases from J; bases unmatched to any gene: 6. Germline CDR1 reads SGHRS; CDR2 reads YFSETQ. The CDR3 is 16 amino acids. As DNA, the CDR3 is TGCGCCAGCAGCTTGGTCCTAGCGGGGGGGTTGGATGAGCAGTTCTTC. It specifies CASSLVLAGGLDEQFF. Based on the CDR3 plus reference TRBV5-1 and TRBJ2-1, the full variable domain is KAGVTQTPRYLIKTRGQQVTLSCSPISGHRSVSWYQQTPGQGLQFLFEYFSETQRNKGNFPGRFSGRQFSNSRSEMNVSTLELGDSALYLCASSLVLAGGLDEQFFGPGTRLTVL.

This chain connects TRBV9 to TRBJ2-3; 11 nucleotides align to TRBD2. Germline CDR1 reads SGDLS; CDR2 reads YYNGEE. CDR3 length: 16 residues. V lost 4 bases to trimming and J lost 2 bases; unmatched junction nucleotides: 6. The CDR3 loop reads CASSISGGAATDTQYF. Here the CDR3 DNA reads TGTGCCAGCAGCATTAGCGGGGGGGCCGCCACAGATACGCAGTATTTT.

The chain carries TRBV6-6 and TRBJ2-2; 8 nucleotides line up with TRBD1. The ends lost 4 bases at V and 6 bases at J; junction bases unmatched: 1. The CDR3 contains 13 residues. The germline V gene encodes CDR1 MNHNY and CDR2 SVGAGI (reference sequence). CDR3 sequence: CASSWTGSGELFF. CDR3 nucleotide sequence: TGTGCCAGCAGTTGGACAGGGTCCGGGGAGCTGTTTTTT.

The CDR3, as DNA: TGTGCCACCAGCAGAGATCTGGCAGGGATAAATTCACCCCTCCACTTT. This encodes CATSRDLAGINSPLHF. The chain uses TRBV15 and TRBJ1-6, with D tentatively TRBD1 (5 bases). The germline V and J ends were trimmed by 0 bases and 7 bases, with 13 bases remaining between them. The CDR3 length is 16 residues. Germline V gene data show CDR1 as LNHNV and CDR2 as YYDKDF (reference sequence).

The chain has TRBV27 and TRBJ2-1, with D unresolved. CDR3 length equals 13 residues. Germline values: CDR1 MNHEY, CDR2 SMNVEV (reference sequence). Trimming shortened V by 3 bases and J by 10 bases, and 13 bases separated the two germline ends. Here the CDR3 reads CASSLSAHGEQFF. CDR3 nucleotide sequence: TGTGCCAGCAGTTTGTCGGCACACGGGGAGCAGTTCTTC.

J is TRBJ1-2 and V is TRBV7-9; D is perhaps TRBD1 (5 bases). Germline loops: CDR1 SEHNR, CDR2 FQNEAQ (reference sequence). This CDR3 is built from 15 residues. Trimming took 5 bases from V and 5 from J, leaving 18 bases between them. CDR3 nucleotide sequence: TGTGCCAGCAGCCCTAGGGTTGGGGCGACATATGGCTACACCTTC. Protein sequence: CASSPRVGATYGYTF.

This chain joins TRBV18 and TRBJ2-3, with TRBD1 matching over 8 bases. This CDR3 has 15 amino acids. Per the germline V gene, CDR1 is KGHSH and CDR2 is LQKENI. V lost 3 bases and J lost 2; bases outside the gene matches: 4. The CDR3 region has the DNA TGTGCCAGCTCACCGGGACAGGAGAACACAGATACGCAGTATTTT. Its protein is CASSPGQENTDTQYF.

This clone was seen only once. The V and J genes are TRBV18 and TRBJ2-3, with D possibly being TRBD1 (6 bases). With 1 base removed from V and 1 base from J, the gap between germline ends came to 9 bases. The CDR3 loop spans 15 amino acids. The germline V gene encodes CDR1 KGHSH and CDR2 LQKENI. CDR3: CASSPQGVGTDTQYF. The CDR3 DNA sequence: TGTGCCAGCTCACCACAGGGGGTAGGCACAGATACGCAGTATTTT. The entire variable domain, with the rest obtained from reference TRBV18 and TRBJ2-3, is as follows: NAGVMQNPRHLVRRRGQEARLRCSPMKGHSHVYWYRQLPEEGLKFMVYLQKENIIDESGMPKERFSAEFPKEGPSILRIQQVVRGDSAAYFCASSPQGVGTDTQYFGPGTRLTVL.

The chain employs TRBV6-5 and TRBJ2-1; D is unclear. The CDR3 extends over 15 amino acids. Germline V gene sequence: CDR1 MNHEY, CDR2 SVGAGI. Trimming shortened V by 4 bases and J by 0 bases, and 10 bases separated the two germline ends. CDR3 residues: CASSFYPSSYNEQFF. The CDR3 region has the DNA TGTGCCAGCAGTTTCTATCCGAGCTCCTACAATGAGCAGTTCTTC.

The chain has TRBV7-8 and TRBJ1-2, with TRBD1 matching over 11 bases. V lost 1 base, J lost 4 bases, and 2 bases stayed unmatched. The CDR3 consists of 15 residues. Germline loops: CDR1 SGHVS, CDR2 FQNEAQ. CDR3 in amino acids: CASSLGDRGGYGYTF. CDR3 in DNA: TGTGCCAGCAGCTTAGGGGACAGGGGGGGCTATGGCTACACCTTC.

As DNA, the CDR3 is TGTGCCAGCAGCTTAGAGCTAGCGGGGACCTACGAGCAGTACGTC. It encodes CASSLELAGTYEQYV. The genes are TRBV7-8 and TRBJ2-7, with TRBD2 matching over 9 bases. V lost 1 base and J lost 2; bases outside the gene matches: 3. CDR1 and CDR2 (germline): SGHVS, FQNEAQ. There are 15 residues in the CDR3.

This sequence joins TRBV4-3 and TRBJ1-1; tentatively, D is TRBD1 (6 bases). The V end was cut by 2 bases, the J end by 0 bases, with 16 bases between. Germline V gene lookup returns CDR1 LGHNA and CDR2 YSLEER. CDR3 size: 17 residues. The CDR3 nucleotides read TGCGCCAGCAGCCAACTGATGAGTAGGGGGATGAACACTGAAGCTTTCTTT. Protein: CASSQLMSRGMNTEAFF.

For the CDR3, the DNA is TGTGCCAATCGACTAGTAACCGGGGAGCTGTTTTTT. Protein: CANRLVTGELFF. The chain couples TRBV5-4 to TRBJ2-2, with a possible D match to TRBD2 (6 bases). Germline lookup yields CDR1 SGHNT and CDR2 YYREEE (reference sequence). The CDR3 has 12 amino acids. The V end lost 9 bases, the J end lost 5 bases, and 11 bases lay between the germline ends.

The chain joins TRBV7-8 to TRBJ1-6; D unclear. V was cut by 0 bases and J by 10 bases, with 13 bases left in between. This CDR3 has 15 amino acids. Per germline, CDR1 SGHVS and CDR2 FQNEAQ. The CDR3, as DNA: TGTGCCAGCAGCTTAGCGGGCTATCGAGGGTCACCCCTCCACTTT. Its protein product is CASSLAGYRGSPLHF. Full variable domain (missing parts from reference TRBV7-8 and TRBJ1-6): GAGVSQSPRYKVAKRGQDVALRCDPISGHVSLFWYQQALGQGPEFLTYFQNEAQLDKSGLPSDRFFAERPEGSVSTLKIQRTQQEDSAVYLCASSLAGYRGSPLHFGNGTRLTVT.

V is TRBV27 and J is TRBJ1-5; 8 bases are a match to TRBD1. The CDR3 is made up of 14 amino acids. Germline loops: CDR1 MNHEY, CDR2 SMNVEV (reference sequence). V lost 7 bases to trimming and J lost 7 bases; unmatched junction nucleotides: 9. CDR3 nucleotide sequence: TGTGCCAGCAAAAAACAGGGGGTGCTCCAGCCCCAGCATTTT. Translation: CASKKQGVLQPQHF.

The V gene is TRBV4-1, the J gene TRBJ2-4; tentatively, D is TRBD2 (7 bases). The CDR3 totals 17 residues. Germline CDR1 MGHRA, CDR2 YSYEKL. The V end was cut by 4 bases, the J end by 6 bases, with 22 bases between. CDR3 coding DNA: TGCGCCAGCAGCCCCTGGGGGTTTGCAGGGGAGGGAAACATTCAGTACTTC. Translation: CASSPWGFAGEGNIQYF.

The rearrangement joins TRBV28 to TRBJ2-2; D may be TRBD1 (6 bases). Deletions cut 2 bases from V and 3 bases from J, with 10 bases between. Germline values: CDR1 MDHEN, CDR2 SYDVKM. This CDR3 is built from 15 residues. The CDR3 spells CASSLSQGYTGELFF. CDR3 sequence (DNA): TGTGCCAGCAGTTTAAGCCAGGGGTACACCGGGGAGCTGTTTTTT.

J is TRBJ1-3 and V is TRBV4-3; possible D gene TRBD1, 6 bases. This CDR3 has 16 residues. The V end lost 1 base, the J end lost 0 bases, and 10 bases lay between the germline ends. Germline-derived CDR1 and CDR2 are LGHNA and YSLEER. The CDR3 reads CASSQGGGASGNTIYF. Here the CDR3 DNA reads TGCGCCAGCAGCCAAGGAGGGGGGGCCTCTGGAAACACCATATATTTT.

The CDR3 reads CASSFEAYGYTF. The CDR3 DNA follows: TGTGCCAGCAGCTTTGAGGCGTATGGCTACACCTTC. The J gene is TRBJ1-2, the V gene TRBV13; D is unresolved. The CDR3 length is 12 residues. The V end lost 3 bases, the J end lost 5 bases, and 7 bases lay between the germline ends. The germline gives CDR1 PRHDT, CDR2 FYEKMQ (reference sequence). Supplemented by reference TRBV13 and TRBJ1-2, the full variable domain reads AAGVIQSPRHLIKEKRETATLKCYPIPRHDTVYWYQQGPGQDPQFLISFYEKMQSDKGSIPDRFSAQQFSDYHSELNMSSLELGDSALYFCASSFEAYGYTFGSGTRLTVV.

Concerning this clone: This sample includes further DNA sequences coding for the same CDR3. The chain carries TRBV2 and TRBJ2-7, with D possibly TRBD1 on 5 matching bases. The CDR3 runs 16 residues. Trimming left V 0 bases short and J 2 bases short, with 14 bases between. Germline V lookup: CDR1 SNHLY, CDR2 FYNNEI. The CDR3, as DNA: TGTGCCAGCAGTGAAGCGGAGACAGCCCTTCCCTACGAGCAGTACGTC. Its translation is CASSEAETALPYEQYV.

This clone occurred once. CDR3: CARTGALNTGELFF. The CDR3, as DNA: TGTGCCAGAACAGGCGCCCTGAACACCGGGGAGCTGTTTTTT. The chain is built from TRBV2 and TRBJ2-2; the D gene is possibly TRBD1 (5 bases). Germline V gene sequence: CDR1 SNHLY, CDR2 FYNNEI. The V end was cut by 9 bases, the J end by 1 base, with 12 bases between. The CDR3 runs 14 residues.

This chain connects TRBV19 to TRBJ2-2; TRBD1 matches at 7 bases. V shed 5 bases, J shed 4 bases, and the junction held 13 bases outside the gene matches. Germline V gene lookup returns CDR1 LNHDA and CDR2 SQIVND (reference sequence). The CDR3 is 17 residues long. CDR3 in amino acids: CASSSRDSPWSTGELFF. DNA for the CDR3: TGTGCCAGTAGTTCACGGGACAGCCCGTGGAGCACCGGGGAGCTGTTTTTT. Filled out from reference TRBV19 and TRBJ2-2, the complete variable domain reads DGGITQSPKYLFRKEGQNVTLSCEQNLNHDAMYWYRQDPGQGLRLIYYSQIVNDFQKGDIAEGYSVSREKKESFPLTVTSAQKNPTAFYLCASSSRDSPWSTGELFFGEGSRLTVL.